This T cell receptor (beta chain) stems from a study of long-term antiretroviral therapy in people with HIV. Study outcomes and limitations: The clones with expansion before ART were dominant in the repertoire at all time points.

The CDR3 consists of 15 residues. Germline V gives CDR1 SGDLS, CDR2 YYNGEE. V shed 4 bases and J 3 bases; nucleotides not matched to a gene: 4. The immunoSEQ assay was v3.0, run at survey level. The repertoire was sequenced with immunoSEQ multiplex PCR; TCRdb's copy has only in-frame clones and lacks some. Of fewer than 20,000 clones in the sample, approximately 79% are singletons; the top ten hold around 7.6%. On this clone itself: Its target is not known.

The V call is TRBV9, the J call TRBJ2-5; TRBD2 matches 12 bases. The sample consisted of unsorted PBMCs, taken at the start of antiretroviral therapy. The receptor comes from a man aged 25 to 45 with HIV. The DNA of the CDR3 is TGTGCCAGCAGCCCCCGACTAGCGGGGGAAGAGACCCAGTACTTC. Amino acids: CASSPRLAGEETQYF.